One and the same sample provided the 3 T cell receptor beta chains below, sequenced in a study of blood T cell repertoires in COVID-19. Sequencing used immunoSEQ multiplex PCR; TCRdb keeps in-frame clones, though not all of them. The data contain around 160,000 clones, about 88% of them singletons. Specimen: peripheral blood. Receptors originate from a woman over 75 with acute or convalescent COVID-19.

This sequence joins TRBV4-3 and TRBJ1-3, with a possible D match to TRBD1 (5 bases). Trimming took 4 bases from V and 3 from J, leaving 7 bases between them. Germline V gives CDR1 LGHNA, CDR2 YSLEER. This CDR3 comprises 13 residues. The chain's CDR3 is CASSPGYGNTIYF. CDR3 bases: TGCGCCAGCAGCCCAGGGTATGGAAACACCATATATTTT.

The chain is built from TRBV5-4 and TRBJ1-6; TRBD1 aligns across 7 bases. This CDR3 spans 14 amino acids. Germline V gene lookup returns CDR1 SGHNT and CDR2 YYREEE (reference sequence). Trimming at V came to 0 bases and at J to 7 bases, leaving 1 base not matched to a gene. CDR3 in DNA: TGTGCCAGCAGCTTGGCACAGGGGAATTCACCCCTCCACTTT. It translates to CASSLAQGNSPLHF.

This chain uses TRBV5-1 with TRBJ2-7, with 7 nucleotides matching TRBD1. The germline V gene encodes CDR1 SGHRS and CDR2 YFSETQ. The CDR3 runs 14 residues. V lost 4 bases, J lost 7 bases, and 11 bases stayed unmatched. This chain's CDR3 is CASSPVGGLGEQYF. CDR3 sequence (DNA): TGCGCCAGCAGCCCGGTAGGGGGCCTAGGAGAGCAGTACTTC.